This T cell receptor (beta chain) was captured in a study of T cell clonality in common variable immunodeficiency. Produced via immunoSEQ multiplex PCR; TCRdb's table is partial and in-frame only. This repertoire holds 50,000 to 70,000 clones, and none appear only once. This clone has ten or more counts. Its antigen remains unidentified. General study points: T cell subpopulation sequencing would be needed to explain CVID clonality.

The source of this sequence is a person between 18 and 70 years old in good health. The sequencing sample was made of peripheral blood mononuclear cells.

CDR3 protein: CASSLRREKLFF. The sequenced part of the CDR3 DNA is TGTGCCAGCAGTTTGAGGCGGGAGAAG. The chain uses TRBV27 and TRBJ2-2; 7 bases align to TRBD2. The read falls 3 residues short of the CDR3 end, and the missing part is taken from the germline J gene. CDR3 length: 12 residues. The germline V gene has CDR1 MNHEY and CDR2 SMNVEV (reference sequence).